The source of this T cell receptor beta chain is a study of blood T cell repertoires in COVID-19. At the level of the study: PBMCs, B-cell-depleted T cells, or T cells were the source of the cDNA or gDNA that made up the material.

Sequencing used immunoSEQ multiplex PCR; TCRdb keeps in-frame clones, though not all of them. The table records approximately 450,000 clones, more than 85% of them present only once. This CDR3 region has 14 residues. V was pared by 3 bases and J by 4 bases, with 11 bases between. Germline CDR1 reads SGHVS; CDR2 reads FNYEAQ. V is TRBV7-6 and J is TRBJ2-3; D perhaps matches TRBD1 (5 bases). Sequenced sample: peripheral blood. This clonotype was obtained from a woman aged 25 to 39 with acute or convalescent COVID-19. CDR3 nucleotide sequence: TGTGCCAGCAGCTTCCTGGTAGGGGCAGATACGCAGTATTTT. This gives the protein CASSFLVGADTQYF. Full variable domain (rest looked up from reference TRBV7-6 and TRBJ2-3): GAGVSQSPRYKVTKRGQDVALRCDPISGHVSLYWYRQALGQGPEFLTYFNYEAQQDKSGLPNDRFSAERPEGSISTLTIQRTEQRDSAMYRCASSFLVGADTQYFGPGTRLTVL.